Listed below are T cell receptor beta chains from one sample, sequenced in a study of CD8 T cells in ankylosing spondylitis. Via MiXCR, TCRdb re-called the 5' RACE reads, giving one row per CDR3 protein. This table holds roughly 700,000 distinct CDR3 sequences, roughly 19% found once. The sample comprised blood, either unsorted or a sorted T cell fraction (not recorded which). The receptors derive from a male donor with ankylosing spondylitis. The CDR3 runs from the conserved cysteine through the conserved F or W. The order of the fields is CDR3 length, V gene, J gene, clone size, D gene, CDR3 protein, CDR3 DNA. D genes are given only for firm matches. For some rows the clone size is stated as once, few or many, or as a class when expanded; others skip it.

>13|TRBV27|TRBJ1-6|few|NA
CASSLDRWSPLHF
TGTGCCAGCAGTTTAGACAGATGGTCACCCCTCCACTTT
>14|TRBV12-3/TRBV12-4|TRBJ2-7|NA|NA
CASSTEGAGDEQYF
TGTGCCAGCAGCACCGAGGGGGCGGGGGACGAGCAGTACTTC
>15|TRBV6-1|TRBJ2-7|once|NA
CASSESGTASYEQYF
TGTGCCAGCAGTGAATCCGGGACGGCCTCCTACGAGCAGTACTTC
>13|TRBV25-1|TRBJ2-3|NA|TRBD1
CASRTGGIDTQYF
TGTGCCAGCAGGACAGGGGGCATAGATACGCAGTATTTT
>14|TRBV6-2/TRBV6-3|TRBJ1-5|few|TRBD1
CASKSGGFNQPQHF
TGTGCCAGCAAGTCAGGGGGCTTCAATCAGCCCCAGCATTTT
>15|TRBV6-5|TRBJ1-6|NA|NA
CASSYSIQLNSPLHF
TGTGCCAGCAGTTACTCGATCCAGTTGAATTCACCCCTCCACTTT
>15|TRBV10-3|TRBJ2-7|few|NA
CAISETRYRAYEQYF
TGTGCCATCAGTGAGACCCGATATAGGGCCTACGAGCAGTACTTC
>14|TRBV12-3/TRBV12-4|TRBJ2-2|many|NA
CASSLGPGTGELFF
TGTGCCAGCAGTTTAGGCCCGGGTACCGGGGAGCTGTTTTTT
>15|TRBV7-2|TRBJ1-1|NA|TRBD1
CASSFYRGRGTEAFF
TGTGCCAGCAGCTTCTACAGGGGGCGAGGGACTGAAGCTTTCTTT
>10|TRBV6-6|TRBJ2-1|NA|NA
CASSYSIPIF
TGTGCCAGCAGTTACTCGATCCCGATCTTC
>14|TRBV20-1|TRBJ2-3|NA|NA
CSASSSRAPDTQYF
TGCAGTGCTAGTTCTAGCAGGGCGCCAGATACGCAGTATTTT
>19|TRBV11-2|TRBJ2-5|NA|TRBD2
CASSQRHFTSGVLQETQYF
TGTGCCAGCAGCCAACGCCACTTCACTAGCGGGGTGTTACAAGAGACCCAGTACTTC
>14|TRBV9|TRBJ2-1|NA|TRBD1
CASSVEGASGEQFF
TGTGCCAGCAGCGTAGAGGGGGCTTCGGGTGAGCAGTTCTTC
>11|TRBV12-3/TRBV12-4|TRBJ1-2|few|NA
CASSPSLGYTF
TGTGCCAGCAGTCCAAGTTTGGGCTACACCTTC
>15|TRBV20-1|TRBJ2-3|NA|TRBD2
CSASMTSGWEDTQYF
TGCAGTGCTAGCATGACTAGCGGATGGGAAGATACGCAGTATTTT
>12|TRBV20-1|TRBJ2-3|few|NA
CSAHSDSDTQYF
TGCAGTGCCCATAGCGATTCAGATACGCAGTATTTT
>15|TRBV12-3/TRBV12-4|TRBJ2-1|NA|NA
CASSLLGREDNEQFF
TGTGCCAGCAGTTTATTAGGACGAGAAGACAATGAGCAGTTCTTC
>15|TRBV20-1|TRBJ1-1|few|TRBD1
CSAYRQGAKGAEAFF
TGCAGTGCTTATCGACAGGGGGCTAAGGGGGCTGAAGCTTTCTTT
>14|TRBV12-3/TRBV12-4|TRBJ1-5|NA|NA
CASSLRGAHQPQHF
TGTGCCAGCAGTTTACGGGGGGCGCATCAGCCCCAGCATTTT
>16|TRBV20-1|TRBJ2-7|NA|NA
CSARDPGRHSPNEQYF
TGCAGTGCTAGAGATCCAGGGCGACATTCTCCTAACGAGCAGTACTTC
>13|TRBV12-3/TRBV12-4|TRBJ2-2|few|NA
CASRALLVGELFF
TGTGCCAGCCGGGCCCTCCTCGTCGGGGAGCTGTTTTTT
>18|TRBV4-2|TRBJ2-1|few|TRBD2
CASSQALVGGSGYNEQFF
TGTGCCAGCAGCCAAGCTTTGGTAGGCGGGAGCGGCTACAATGAGCAGTTCTTC
>14|TRBV12-3/TRBV12-4|TRBJ2-5|NA|NA
CASSSGPARETQYF
TGTGCCAGCAGCTCGGGACCCGCGCGTGAGACCCAGTACTTC
>13|TRBV12-3/TRBV12-4|TRBJ1-4|few|NA
CASSFGKGEKLFF
TGTGCCAGCAGTTTCGGGAAGGGGGAAAAACTGTTTTTT
>17|TRBV6-1|TRBJ2-1|NA|TRBD2
CASSSGTSGAAYNEQFF
TGTGCCAGCAGCTCCGGGACTAGCGGGGCCGCATACAATGAGCAGTTCTTC
>15|TRBV4-3|TRBJ2-1|many|TRBD2
CASSQDPSGYNEQFF
TGCGCCAGCAGCCAAGATCCTAGCGGGTACAATGAGCAGTTCTTC
>14|TRBV20-1|TRBJ2-3|few|NA
CSALEGWATDTQYF
TGCAGTGCCCTGGAGGGGTGGGCCACAGATACGCAGTATTTT
>15|TRBV6-2/TRBV6-3|TRBJ1-1|NA|NA
CASSYRVFGNTEAFF
TGTGCCAGCAGTTACAGGGTGTTCGGGAACACTGAAGCTTTCTTT
>14|TRBV11-3|TRBJ2-7|few|NA
CASSINPATYEQYF
TGTGCCAGCAGCATCAATCCAGCTACCTACGAGCAGTACTTC
>21|TRBV5-6|TRBJ2-7|NA|NA
CASSPNNRADLRLPHLYEQYF
TGTGCCAGCAGCCCAAATAACAGGGCTGACCTACGGCTTCCTCATCTCTACGAGCAGTACTTC
>12|TRBV12-3/TRBV12-4|TRBJ2-1|many|NA
CASSQVALEQFF
TGTGCCAGCAGTCAGGTGGCACTGGAGCAGTTCTTC
>17|TRBV20-1|TRBJ1-1|NA|NA
CSARVGPPKGYGTEAFF
TGCAGTGCTAGAGTGGGACCTCCAAAAGGGTACGGCACTGAAGCTTTCTTT
>13|TRBV20-1|TRBJ2-5|NA|NA
CSARDPTGETQYF
TGCAGTGCTAGAGATCCCACGGGAGAGACCCAGTACTTC
>13|TRBV7-6|TRBJ2-1|NA|NA
CASSFPLGNEQFF
TGTGCCAGCAGCTTTCCTTTGGGTAATGAGCAGTTCTTC
>12|TRBV5-1|TRBJ1-2|few|NA
CASSLTGHGYTF
TGCGCCAGCAGCTTGACAGGGCATGGCTACACCTTC
>12|TRBV29-1|TRBJ2-3|few|NA
CSGGSNTDTQYF
TGCAGCGGGGGGTCTAACACAGATACGCAGTATTTT
>11|TRBV3-1|TRBJ1-3|NA|NA
CASSHFDTIYF
TGTGCCAGCAGCCATTTCGACACCATATATTTT
>18|TRBV18|TRBJ1-2|few|NA
CASSRLPGTRSPNYGYTF
TGTGCCAGCTCACGACTCCCCGGGACTCGAAGTCCTAACTATGGCTACACCTTC
>15|TRBV7-9|TRBJ1-4|few|NA
CASSLATAGREKLFF
TGTGCCAGCAGCTTAGCGACAGCCGGGAGGGAAAAACTGTTTTTT
>14|TRBV6-2/TRBV6-3|TRBJ1-5|few|NA
CASSYGGVGKPQHF
TGTGCCAGCAGTTACGGGGGGGTCGGAAAGCCCCAGCATTTT
>16|TRBV18|TRBJ1-5|few|NA
CASSPLPTDRNQPQHF
TGTGCCAGCTCACCTCTCCCTACAGATCGGAATCAGCCCCAGCATTTT
>13|TRBV30|TRBJ1-6|few|NA
CAWSEQQNSPLHF
TGTGCCTGGAGTGAACAGCAAAATTCACCCCTCCACTTT
>18|TRBV27|TRBJ2-1|NA|TRBD2
CASSPISLSGRVGDEQFF
TGTGCCAGCAGTCCCATTTCCCTCAGCGGGAGGGTCGGGGATGAGCAGTTCTTC
>17|TRBV7-7|TRBJ2-6|NA|NA
CASSLMPYLSGANVLTF
TGTGCCAGCAGCTTAATGCCTTACCTCTCTGGGGCCAACGTCCTGACTTTC
>11|TRBV28|TRBJ2-7|many|NA
CASRDRYEQYF
TGTGCCAGCAGGGACCGCTACGAGCAGTACTTC
>14|TRBV5-6|TRBJ2-1|many|TRBD2
CASSLRLAGNEQFF
TGTGCCAGCAGCTTGAGGCTAGCGGGCAATGAGCAGTTCTTC
>15|TRBV20-1|TRBJ2-3|few|NA
CSANPRAQSTDTQYF
TGCAGTGCCAATCCCCGGGCCCAGAGCACAGATACGCAGTATTTT
>15|TRBV12-3/TRBV12-4|TRBJ2-4|NA|NA
CASSPRGTNKNIQYF
TGTGCCAGCAGCCCTAGGGGGACGAATAAAAACATTCAGTACTTC
>17|TRBV2|TRBJ1-5|many|TRBD1
CASSEYRDRGSGQPQHF
TGTGCCAGCAGTGAATATAGGGACAGGGGATCGGGACAGCCCCAGCATTTT
>14|TRBV6-1|TRBJ2-2|few|NA
CASSPTTNTGELFF
TGTGCCAGCAGCCCTACTACGAACACCGGGGAGCTGTTTTTT
>14|TRBV10-3|TRBJ1-6|NA|NA
CAISEVPFEPPLHF
TGTGCCATCAGTGAAGTGCCGTTTGAACCACCCCTCCACTTT
>17|TRBV4-3|TRBJ2-3|NA|TRBD1
CASSQNQDRVSADTQYF
TGCGCCAGCAGCCAGAACCAGGACAGGGTGTCTGCAGATACGCAGTATTTT
>15|TRBV7-3|TRBJ2-2|NA|NA
CASSLGLPGTGELFF
TGTGCCAGCAGCTTAGGGTTACCAGGGACCGGGGAGCTGTTTTTT
>16|TRBV2|TRBJ2-7|few|NA
CASSDPRGTGPYEQYF
TGTGCCAGCAGTGACCCGCGGGGGACAGGACCTTACGAGCAGTACTTC
>13|TRBV6-1|TRBJ1-4|NA|NA
CASKEGSNEKLFF
TGTGCCAGCAAGGAGGGGTCTAATGAAAAACTGTTTTTT
>15|TRBV4-2|TRBJ2-1|NA|NA
CASSPLLASSNEQFF
TGTGCCAGCAGCCCCCTCTTAGCGTCTTCCAATGAGCAGTTCTTC
>14|TRBV10-2|TRBJ2-1|NA|NA
CATIDQSSYNEQFF
TGCGCCACGATAGACCAGAGCTCCTACAATGAGCAGTTCTTC